The 28 T cell receptor beta chains presented below share a single source sample, sequenced in a study of CDR3 diversity in severe acne. TCRdb fed the PCR reads into MiXCR, producing one record per CDR3 protein. The sample yields roughly 100,000 distinct CDR3 sequences, under 60% seen once. Sequencing input: blood. The receptor source for this set is a male donor with acne.

This chain connects TRBV4-2 to TRBJ2-4; 9 bases map to TRBD2. J was trimmed by 9 bases and V by 8 bases; bases with no gene match: 8. The CDR3 totals 13 residues. Per germline, CDR1 LGHNA and CDR2 YNFKEQ. The CDR3 DNA sequence: TGTGCCAGCCGAGTGGCGGGAGGGGTCATTCAGTACTTC. It codes for CASRVAGGVIQYF.

The chain recombines TRBV20-1 with TRBJ2-1; 11 bases map to TRBD2. After removal of 3 bases from V and 9 bases from J, the junction contained 13 bases not matched to a gene. The CDR3 contains 16 residues. The germline V gene encodes CDR1 DFQATT and CDR2 SNEGSKA (reference sequence). CDR3 bases: TGCAGTGCTAGGGCTATTACTAGCGGGAGCCTGGGTGAGCAGTTCTTC. As protein: CSARAITSGSLGEQFF.

Concerning this clonotype itself: Mismatch with germline at one junction end may stem from a read error. This chain uses TRBV5-5 with TRBJ2-2; TRBD2 matches 11 bases. The CDR3 runs to 15 residues. Germline V gene lookup returns CDR1 SGHKS and CDR2 YYEKEE (reference sequence). This CDR3 is CASSLTSGSAGELLF. DNA of the CDR3: TGTGCCAGCAGCTTGACTAGCGGGAGTGCCGGGGAGCTGCTTTTT.

The rearrangement joins TRBV9 to TRBJ1-2; maybe TRBD1 (6 bases). The germline CDR1 and CDR2 sequences are SGDLS and YYNGEE. The CDR3 loop spans 15 amino acids. V was shortened by 4 bases and J by 2 bases, with 15 bases between the two germline ends. The CDR3 bases are TGTGCCAGCAGCCTAGCACAGGGAATAAACTATGGCTACACCTTC. It specifies CASSLAQGINYGYTF.

This clonotype was found many times. The chain carries TRBV20-1 and TRBJ1-5, with D unclear. This CDR3 region has 17 residues. V was clipped by 0 bases and J by 1 base, with 16 bases between them. Germline V gives CDR1 DFQATT, CDR2 SNEGSKA (reference sequence). CDR3 sequence reads: CSARDNANSLSNQPQHF. CDR3 DNA sequence: TGCAGTGCTAGAGATAACGCGAACAGTTTGAGCAATCAGCCCCAGCATTTT.

The V gene is TRBV29-1, the J gene TRBJ2-6, with D perhaps TRBD1 (5 bases). The CDR3 is made up of 17 amino acids. V gave up 1 base and J gave up 4 bases, with 17 bases separating them. Germline V gene data show CDR1 as SQVTM and CDR2 as ANQGSEA. CDR3 nucleotides: TGCAGCGTTGAAGGGGGAACAGGACCGGCAGGGGCCAACGTCCTGACTTTC. It encodes CSVEGGTGPAGANVLTF.

The chain couples TRBV7-8 to TRBJ2-7; D might be TRBD1 or TRBD2, each matching 6 bases. From germline, CDR1 is SGHVS and CDR2 FQNEAQ. The V gene lost 5 bases and the J gene lost 3 bases, with 11 bases spanning the gap. This CDR3 is built from 13 residues. DNA for the CDR3: TGTGCCAGCAGCATAGGGGGGAACTACGAGCAGTACTTC. It codes for CASSIGGNYEQYF.

This clonotype was seen at least ten times. The chain recombines TRBV9 with TRBJ2-3; D is unresolved. Germline-derived CDR1 and CDR2 are SGDLS and YYNGEE. This CDR3 is built from 14 residues. Deletions cut 0 bases from V and 4 bases from J, with 9 bases between. CDR3 nucleotides: TGTGCCAGCAGCGTAGGTGGCGCCCCAGATACGCAGTATTTT. Amino acids: CASSVGGAPDTQYF.

The V and J genes are TRBV2 and TRBJ2-5, with TRBD1 identical over 9 bases. Germline values: CDR1 SNHLY, CDR2 FYNNEI. This CDR3 has 14 residues. Trimming took 7 bases from V and 3 from J; bases not matched to a gene: 6. This CDR3 is CASTGQGTKETQYF. For the CDR3, the DNA is TGTGCCAGCACGGGACAGGGTACGAAAGAGACCCAGTACTTC.

This clonotype was recorded many times. CDR3 DNA: TGTGCCAGCAGTGAGAGAGCGGGAGACTACAATGAGCAGTTCTTC. It specifies CASSERAGDYNEQFF. The chain combines TRBV6-4 with TRBJ2-1; TRBD2 matches at 8 bases. Trimming at V came to 3 bases and at J to 3 bases, leaving 4 bases not matched to a gene. The germline V gene has CDR1 MRHNA and CDR2 SNTAGT. This CDR3 spans 15 amino acids.

The chain combines TRBV3-1 with TRBJ1-2, with D perhaps TRBD1 (6 bases). The CDR3 is 12 amino acids. Germline lookup yields CDR1 LGHDT and CDR2 YNNKEL (reference sequence). The V and J ends lost 8 bases and 9 bases respectively, with 16 bases between them. The CDR3 is CASVGRGYSYTF. The CDR3 nucleotides are TGTGCCAGCGTCGGCAGGGGTTATAGCTACACCTTC.

This rearrangement joins TRBV25-1 to TRBJ2-7; 9 bases match TRBD2. CDR1 is MGHDK and CDR2 is SYGVNS in the germline V gene. Trimming took 10 bases from V and 0 from J; bases not matched to a gene: 10. The CDR3 contains 15 residues. DNA of the CDR3: TGTGCCACCAGCACGGTTAGCGGGAGCTCCTACGAGCAGTACTTC. Protein sequence: CATSTVSGSSYEQYF.

The V call is TRBV10-2, the J call TRBJ2-7; the match to TRBD2 covers 13 bases. The CDR3 sequence is 14 residues long. Trimming removed 5 bases from V and 5 bases from J; junction bases left unmatched: 3. Germline V gene lookup returns CDR1 WSHSY and CDR2 SAAADI. CDR3 loop: CASSRTSGSDEQYF. CDR3 nucleotides: TGCGCCAGCAGTAGGACTAGCGGGAGTGACGAGCAGTACTTC.

Sample share makes this clonotype medium-sized. The CDR3: CASKGEGPDTQYF. The CDR3 region has the DNA TGTGCCAGCAAGGGGGAGGGTCCAGATACGCAGTATTTT. The chain uses TRBV9 and TRBJ2-3; maybe TRBD2 (7 bases). Germline V gives CDR1 SGDLS, CDR2 YYNGEE. The CDR3 has 13 amino acids. The V end lost 6 bases, the J end lost 4 bases, and 12 bases lay between the germline ends.

This clonotype was counted at least ten times. V and J are TRBV19 and TRBJ2-1; 11 nucleotides agree with TRBD2. The CDR3 sequence is 15 residues long. Germline V gene sequence: CDR1 LNHDA, CDR2 SQIVND (reference sequence). Unmatched junction bases numbered 10, after V lost 5 bases and J lost 10 bases. The CDR3 sequence: CASSEVSGRAWEQFF. CDR3 bases: TGTGCCAGTAGTGAGGTTAGCGGGAGGGCCTGGGAGCAGTTCTTC.

The chain is built from TRBV24-1 and TRBJ2-2; TRBD2 aligns across 7 bases. Germline V gene sequence: CDR1 KGHDR, CDR2 SFDVKD. V trimming: 5 bases; J trimming: 4 bases; junction bases outside the gene matches: 3. The CDR3 is made up of 14 amino acids. DNA of the CDR3: TGTGCCACCAGTGGAACGGGAGGCACCGGGGAGCTGTTTTTT. Amino acid sequence: CATSGTGGTGELFF.

The chain has TRBV7-6 and TRBJ2-7; 10 bases map to TRBD1. In germline, CDR1 is SGHVS, CDR2 FNYEAQ. The CDR3 totals 15 residues. J gave up 4 bases and V 5 bases, and 8 bases lay outside the gene matches. The DNA of the CDR3 is TGTGCCAGCAGCGGGGGGACAGGGGCGGCATACGAGCAGTACTTC. Its translation: CASSGGTGAAYEQYF.

This clonotype was seen ten or more times. This chain uses TRBV10-2 with TRBJ1-2; D not certain. From germline, CDR1 is WSHSY and CDR2 SAAADI. Trimming stripped 6 bases from V and 3 bases from J, with 11 bases between. CDR3 length: 13 residues. The CDR3 sequence: CASRPTEDYGYTF. The DNA for the CDR3 is TGCGCCAGCAGACCAACAGAAGACTATGGCTACACCTTC.

About this clonotype itself: An end of the junction differs from the germline gene, which may be a read error. In nucleotides, the CDR3 is TGTGCTAGTGGTACCCGGACGGACTATGGCTGCACCTTC. It specifies CASGTRTDYGCTF. The chain couples TRBV12-5 to TRBJ1-2, with D hard to call. Germline-derived CDR1 and CDR2 are LGHNT and FRNRAP. This CDR3 comprises 13 residues.

In its sample, this clonotype ranks as medium-sized. The gene calls are TRBV2 and TRBJ1-6, with D perhaps TRBD1 (6 bases). V gave up 4 bases and J gave up 8 bases, with 15 bases separating them. This CDR3 has 15 residues. Looked up from germline, CDR1 is SNHLY and CDR2 is FYNNEI. The CDR3 DNA reads TGTGCCAGCAGTGTTGGGGGGGCATTTGATTCACCCCTCCACTTT. Translating gives CASSVGGAFDSPLHF.

This clonotype was recorded a few times. The CDR3 loop is CSASLGTGGLYEQYF. The CDR3 coding sequence is TGCAGTGCTAGTTTAGGGACAGGGGGCTTATACGAGCAGTACTTC. The rearrangement uses TRBV20-1 and TRBJ2-7, with 12 positions matching TRBD1. J gave up 4 bases and V 3 bases, and 7 bases lay outside the gene matches. Per germline, CDR1 DFQATT and CDR2 SNEGSKA (reference sequence). This CDR3 comprises 15 residues.

Remarks on this clonotype: This sequence may be a read error, since a much larger clone differs from it by one base. CDR3: CATSGPRDLGETQYF. In DNA form, the CDR3 reads TGTGCCACCAGTGGTCCCCGGGACCTAGGAGAGACCCAGTACTTC. This chain uses TRBV24-1 with TRBJ2-5; tentatively, D is TRBD1 or TRBD2 (5 bases each). This CDR3 has 15 residues. Trimming took off 5 bases at V and 4 bases at J, with 16 bases between the two ends. CDR1 and CDR2 (germline): KGHDR, SFDVKD.

The gene calls are TRBV7-2 and TRBJ2-5; no firm D call. Trimming took off 3 bases at V and 3 bases at J, with 8 bases between the two ends. This CDR3 contains 13 residues. Germline CDR1 reads SGHTA; CDR2 reads FQGNSA. The CDR3 reads CASSLDQKETQYF. DNA for the CDR3: TGTGCCAGCAGCTTGGACCAAAAAGAGACCCAGTACTTC. The complete variable domain, with remaining parts taken from reference TRBV7-2 and TRBJ2-5, reads GAGVSQSPSNKVTEKGKDVELRCDPISGHTALYWYRQSLGQGLEFLIYFQGNSAPDKSGLPSDRFSAERTGGSVSTLTIQRTQQEDSAVYLCASSLDQKETQYFGPGTRLLVL.

There are many counts of this clonotype. This sequence joins TRBV5-1 and TRBJ2-1; the match to TRBD2 covers 16 bases. J was trimmed by 5 bases and V by 4 bases; bases with no gene match: 9. This CDR3 is built from 18 residues. From germline, CDR1 is SGHRS and CDR2 YFSETQ. The CDR3 DNA sequence: TGCGCCAGCAGCCAGGGACTAGCGGGAGGGTTTTTCGACAATGAGCAGTTCTTC. Translation: CASSQGLAGGFFDNEQFF.

V usage is TRBV18 and J usage is TRBJ2-5; 8 nucleotides line up with TRBD2. Germline loops: CDR1 KGHSH, CDR2 LQKENI. Trimming cost V 10 bases and J 0 bases; bases outside gene matches: 7. The CDR3 is 14 residues long. The DNA of the CDR3 is TGTGCCACCGCTTCGGGAGGGCACCAAGAGACCCAGTACTTC. Encoded protein: CATASGGHQETQYF.

This clonotype was recorded once. This chain connects TRBV29-1 to TRBJ2-7, with D uncertain. Germline V CDR1 and CDR2: SQVTM, ANQGSEA. This CDR3 comprises 12 residues. CDR3: CTVCPVTYEQYF. The CDR3 DNA is TGCACCGTGTGTCCGGTTACCTACGAGCAGTACTTC.

On this clonotype: This may arise from a read error, as a much more abundant clone is one base away. Here the CDR3 omits its conserved ending phenylalanine or tryptophan, so a read error is the likely source. The chain links TRBV5-1 to TRBJ2-2; tentative D call: TRBD2 (6 bases). The CDR3 sequence is 15 residues long. The germline V gene encodes CDR1 SGHRS and CDR2 YFSETQ. Trimming shortened V by 1 base and J by 2 bases, and 9 bases separated the two germline ends. DNA for the CDR3: TGCGCCAGCAGCTTGAGGGAGGACAACACCGGGGAGCTGTTTTTA. Protein sequence: CASSLREDNTGELFL.

V and J are TRBV10-3 and TRBJ2-2; tentatively, D is TRBD2 (6 bases). The germline V and J ends were trimmed by 2 bases and 7 bases, with 14 bases remaining between them. The CDR3 is 15 amino acids. Germline V gene sequence: CDR1 ENHRY, CDR2 SYGVKD. CDR3 sequence reads: CAISELAGPGGELFF. CDR3 nucleotide sequence: TGTGCCATCAGTGAGCTTGCGGGGCCGGGCGGGGAGCTGTTTTTT.